The clone carrying this T cell receptor beta chain appeared many times. Its matching antigen is unknown. This entry belongs to a study of T cell repertoires in cytomegalovirus infection. About the study: A matching HLA type, together with CMV infection, was signaled by public TCR beta signatures. Overall study results and limits: HLA-C-restricted CMV clonotypes gave the most frequent clonotype in two of eight donors.

Germline assignment: CDR1 SGHVS and CDR2 FQNEAQ. The CDR3 runs 18 residues. Trimming shortened V by 5 bases and J by 2 bases, and 22 bases separated the two germline ends. TCRdb called the reads again in MiXCR, with one record for every CDR3 protein. The sample holds around 900,000 distinct CDR3 sequences; around 31% are singletons and the top ten take about an eighth. This chain uses TRBV7-8 with TRBJ2-1; D gene uncertain. This TCR was sampled from a human donor in good health (CMV status not recorded). Some clones in this sample may be carry-over from other donors' samples. The starting material was cultured CD8+ T cells from PBMCs, obtained from culture after CMV antigen stimulation. The CDR3 region has the DNA TGTGCCAGCAGCGAAAACTTCGGAGAGCTAGAAACCTACAATGAGCAGTTCTTC. Protein: CASSENFGELETYNEQFF.